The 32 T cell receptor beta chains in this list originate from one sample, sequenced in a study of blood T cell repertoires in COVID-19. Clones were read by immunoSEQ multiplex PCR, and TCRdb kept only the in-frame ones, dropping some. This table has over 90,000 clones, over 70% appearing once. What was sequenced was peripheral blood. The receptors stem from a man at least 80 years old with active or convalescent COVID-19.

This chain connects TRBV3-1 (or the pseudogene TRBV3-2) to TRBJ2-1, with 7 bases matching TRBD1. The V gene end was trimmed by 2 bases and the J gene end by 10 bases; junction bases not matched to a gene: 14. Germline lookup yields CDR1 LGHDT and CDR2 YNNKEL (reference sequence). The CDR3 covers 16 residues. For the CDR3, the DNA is TGTGCCAGCAGCCAAAGGGGGCACCGCGCGTCGGGGGAGCAGTTCTTC. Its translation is CASSQRGHRASGEQFF.

CDR3 sequence reads: CASSPGGQGVYQNSPLHF. The CDR3 DNA follows: TGTGCCAGCTCACCTGGTGGACAGGGAGTTTACCAGAATTCACCCCTCCACTTT. This chain joins TRBV18 and TRBJ1-6; the match to TRBD1 covers 8 bases. V gave up 3 bases and J gave up 7 bases; unmatched junction bases: 14. Germline loops: CDR1 KGHSH, CDR2 LQKENI. The length of the CDR3 is 18 residues.

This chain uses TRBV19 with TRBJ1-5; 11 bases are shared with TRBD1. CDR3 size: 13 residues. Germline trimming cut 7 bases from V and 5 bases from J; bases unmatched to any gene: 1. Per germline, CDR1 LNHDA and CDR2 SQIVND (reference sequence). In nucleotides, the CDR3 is TGTGCCAGTACGGACAGGGGGCATCAGCCCCAGCATTTT. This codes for CASTDRGHQPQHF.

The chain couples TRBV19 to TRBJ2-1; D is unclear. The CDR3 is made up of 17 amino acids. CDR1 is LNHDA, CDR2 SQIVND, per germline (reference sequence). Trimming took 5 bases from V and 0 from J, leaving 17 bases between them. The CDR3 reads CASSFLEAASSYNEQFF. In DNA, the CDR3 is TGTGCCAGTAGTTTTCTGGAAGCTGCTAGCTCCTACAATGAGCAGTTCTTC.

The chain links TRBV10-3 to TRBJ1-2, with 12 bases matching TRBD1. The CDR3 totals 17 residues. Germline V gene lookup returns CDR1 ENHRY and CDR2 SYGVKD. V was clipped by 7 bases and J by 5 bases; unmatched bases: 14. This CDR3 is CAINSPGQGAKGYGYTF. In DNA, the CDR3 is TGTGCCATCAATTCACCGGGACAGGGGGCCAAAGGGTATGGCTACACCTTC.

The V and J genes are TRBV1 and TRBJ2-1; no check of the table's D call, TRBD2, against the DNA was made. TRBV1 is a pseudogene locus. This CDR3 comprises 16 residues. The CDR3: CTSSQRTSGGAVEQFF. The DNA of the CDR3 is TGCACCAGCAGCCAACGGACTAGCGGGGGGGCCGTTGAGCAGTTCTTC.

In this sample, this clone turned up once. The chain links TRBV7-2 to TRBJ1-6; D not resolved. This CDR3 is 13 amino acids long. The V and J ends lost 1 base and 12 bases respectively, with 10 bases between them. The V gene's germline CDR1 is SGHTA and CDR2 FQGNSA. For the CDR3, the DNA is TGTGCCAGCAGCTTAGTCCCGGCGGGACCCCTCCACTTT. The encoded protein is CASSLVPAGPLHF.

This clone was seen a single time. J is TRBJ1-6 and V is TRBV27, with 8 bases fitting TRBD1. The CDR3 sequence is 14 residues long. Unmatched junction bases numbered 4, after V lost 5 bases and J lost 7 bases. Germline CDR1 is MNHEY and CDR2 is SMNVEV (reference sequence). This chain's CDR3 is CASSDGQGNSPLHF. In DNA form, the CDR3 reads TGTGCCAGCAGTGATGGACAGGGAAATTCACCCCTCCACTTT.

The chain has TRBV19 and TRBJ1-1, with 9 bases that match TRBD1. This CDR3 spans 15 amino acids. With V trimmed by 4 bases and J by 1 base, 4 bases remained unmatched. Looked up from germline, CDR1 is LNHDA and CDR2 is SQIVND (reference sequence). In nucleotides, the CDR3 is TGTGCCAGTAGTAGGGGGACAGGGACGAACACTGAAGCTTTCTTT. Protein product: CASSRGTGTNTEAFF.

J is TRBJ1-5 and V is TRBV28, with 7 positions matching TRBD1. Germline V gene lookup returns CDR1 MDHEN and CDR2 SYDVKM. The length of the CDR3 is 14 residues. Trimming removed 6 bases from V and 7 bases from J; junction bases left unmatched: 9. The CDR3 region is CASRQTGSRQPQHF. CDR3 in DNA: TGTGCCAGCAGGCAGACAGGGTCAAGGCAGCCCCAGCATTTT.

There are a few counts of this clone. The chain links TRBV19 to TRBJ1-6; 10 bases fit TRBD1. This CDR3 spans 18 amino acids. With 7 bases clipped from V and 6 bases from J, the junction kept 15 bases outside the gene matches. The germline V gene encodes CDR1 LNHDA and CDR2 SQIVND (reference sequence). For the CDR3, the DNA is TGTGCCAGTACCCCAAGAGTTCCGGGACAGGGGCCTAATTCACCCCTCCACTTT. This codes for CASTPRVPGQGPNSPLHF. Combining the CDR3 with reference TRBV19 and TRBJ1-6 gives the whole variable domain DGGITQSPKYLFRKEGQNVTLSCEQNLNHDAMYWYRQDPGQGLRLIYYSQIVNDFQKGDIAEGYSVSREKKESFPLTVTSAQKNPTAFYLCASTPRVPGQGPNSPLHFGNGTRLTVT.

The CDR3 coding sequence is TGCGCCAGCAAAACGCCCGGACTTTATAATTCACCCCTCCACTTT. Amino acid sequence: CASKTPGLYNSPLHF. This chain uses TRBV23-1 with TRBJ1-6; no firm D call. TRBV23-1 is designated an ORF whose function remains uncertain. The CDR3 consists of 15 residues. Trimming took off 7 bases at V and 4 bases at J, with 14 bases between the two ends.

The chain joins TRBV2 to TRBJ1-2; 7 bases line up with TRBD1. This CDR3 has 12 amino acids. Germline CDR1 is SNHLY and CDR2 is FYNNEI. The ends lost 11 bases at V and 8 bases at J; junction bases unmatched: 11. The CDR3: CAGTDTIWGYTF. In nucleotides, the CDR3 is TGTGCCGGGACAGATACCATTTGGGGCTACACCTTC.

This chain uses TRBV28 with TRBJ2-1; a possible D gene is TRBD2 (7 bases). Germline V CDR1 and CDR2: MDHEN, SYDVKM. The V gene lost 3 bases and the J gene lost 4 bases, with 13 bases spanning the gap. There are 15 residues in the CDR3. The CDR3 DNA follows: TGTGCCAGCAGTTTGGCGGGGGCGCGGTACAATGAGCAGTTCTTC. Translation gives CASSLAGARYNEQFF. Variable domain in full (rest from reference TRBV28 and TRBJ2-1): DVKVTQSSRYLVKRTGEKVFLECVQDMDHENMFWYRQDPGLGLRLIYFSYDVKMKEKGDIPEGYSVSREKKERFSLILESASTNQTSMYLCASSLAGARYNEQFFGPGTRLTVL.

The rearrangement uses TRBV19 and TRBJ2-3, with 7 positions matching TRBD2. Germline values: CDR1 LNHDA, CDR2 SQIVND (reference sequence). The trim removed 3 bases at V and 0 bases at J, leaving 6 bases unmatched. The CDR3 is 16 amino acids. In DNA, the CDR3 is TGTGCCAGTAGTATCTATAGCGGGTTTAGCACAGATACGCAGTATTTT. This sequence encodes CASSIYSGFSTDTQYF.

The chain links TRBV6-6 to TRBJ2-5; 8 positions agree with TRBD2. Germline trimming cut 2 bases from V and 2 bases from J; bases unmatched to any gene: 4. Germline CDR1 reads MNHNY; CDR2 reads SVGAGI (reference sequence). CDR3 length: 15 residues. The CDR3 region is CASSYGSGEQETQYF. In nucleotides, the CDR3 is TGTGCCAGCAGTTACGGTAGCGGGGAACAAGAGACCCAGTACTTC.

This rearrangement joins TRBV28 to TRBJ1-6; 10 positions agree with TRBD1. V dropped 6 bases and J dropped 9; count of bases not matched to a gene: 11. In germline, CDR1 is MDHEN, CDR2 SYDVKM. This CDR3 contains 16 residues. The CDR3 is CASRAGTGDLPSPLHF. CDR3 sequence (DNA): TGTGCCAGCAGGGCCGGGACAGGGGATCTCCCTTCACCCCTCCACTTT.

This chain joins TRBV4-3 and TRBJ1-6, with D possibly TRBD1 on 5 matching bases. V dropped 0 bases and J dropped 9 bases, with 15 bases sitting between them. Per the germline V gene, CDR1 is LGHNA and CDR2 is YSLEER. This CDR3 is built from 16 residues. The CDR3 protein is CASSQDVTGWGSPLHF. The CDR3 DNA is TGCGCCAGCAGCCAAGATGTAACAGGATGGGGTTCACCCCTCCACTTT.

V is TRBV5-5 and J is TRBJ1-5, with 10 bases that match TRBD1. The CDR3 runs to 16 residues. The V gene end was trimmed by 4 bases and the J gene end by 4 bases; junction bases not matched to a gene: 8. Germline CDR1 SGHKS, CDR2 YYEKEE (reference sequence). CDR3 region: CASSLRDRGANQPQHF. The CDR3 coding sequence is TGTGCCAGCAGCCTTAGGGACAGGGGCGCAAATCAGCCCCAGCATTTT. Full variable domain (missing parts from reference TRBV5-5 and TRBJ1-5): DAGVTQSPTHLIKTRGQQVTLRCSPISGHKSVSWYQQVLGQGPQFIFQYYEKEERGRGNFPDRFSARQFPNYSSELNVNALLLGDSALYLCASSLRDRGANQPQHFGDGTRLSIL.

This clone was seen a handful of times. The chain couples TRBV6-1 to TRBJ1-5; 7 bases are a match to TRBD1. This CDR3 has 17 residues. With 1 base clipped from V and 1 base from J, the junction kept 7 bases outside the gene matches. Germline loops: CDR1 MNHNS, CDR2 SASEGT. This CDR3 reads CASSEDRGGLSNQPQHF. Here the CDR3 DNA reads TGTGCCAGCAGTGAAGACAGGGGAGGCCTGAGCAATCAGCCCCAGCATTTT.

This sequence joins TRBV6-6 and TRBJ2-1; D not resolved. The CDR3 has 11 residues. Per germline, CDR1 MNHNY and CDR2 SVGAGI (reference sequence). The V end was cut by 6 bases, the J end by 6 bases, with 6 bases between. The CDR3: CASRSGNEQFF. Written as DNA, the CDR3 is TGTGCCAGCAGGTCAGGCAATGAGCAGTTCTTC.

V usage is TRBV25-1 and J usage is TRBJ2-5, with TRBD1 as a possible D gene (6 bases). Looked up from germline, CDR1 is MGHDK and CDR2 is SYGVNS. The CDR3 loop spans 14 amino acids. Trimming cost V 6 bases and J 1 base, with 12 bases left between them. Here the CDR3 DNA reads TGTGCCAGCAGCAGCAGGGGATTCCAAGAGACCCAGTACTTC. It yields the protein CASSSRGFQETQYF.

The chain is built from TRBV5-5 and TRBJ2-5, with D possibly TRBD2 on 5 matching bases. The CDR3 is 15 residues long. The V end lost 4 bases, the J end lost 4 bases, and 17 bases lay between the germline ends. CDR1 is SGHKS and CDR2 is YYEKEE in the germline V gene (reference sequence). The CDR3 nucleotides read TGTGCCAGCAGCCTAGGGCCGGCGGGTGGAGAGACCCAGTACTTC. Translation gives CASSLGPAGGETQYF.

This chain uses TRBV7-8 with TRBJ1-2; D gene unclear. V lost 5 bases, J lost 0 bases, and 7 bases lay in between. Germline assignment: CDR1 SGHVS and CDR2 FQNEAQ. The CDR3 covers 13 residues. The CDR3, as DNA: TGTGCCAGCAGCCCTTCGTCTAACTATGGCTACACCTTC. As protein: CASSPSSNYGYTF.

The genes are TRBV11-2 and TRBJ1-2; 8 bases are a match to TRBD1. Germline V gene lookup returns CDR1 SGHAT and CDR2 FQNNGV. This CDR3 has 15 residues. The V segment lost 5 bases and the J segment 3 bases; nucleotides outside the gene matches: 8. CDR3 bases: TGTGCCAGCAGCGTCCCGGGACAGGCTTACTATGGCTACACCTTC. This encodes CASSVPGQAYYGYTF.

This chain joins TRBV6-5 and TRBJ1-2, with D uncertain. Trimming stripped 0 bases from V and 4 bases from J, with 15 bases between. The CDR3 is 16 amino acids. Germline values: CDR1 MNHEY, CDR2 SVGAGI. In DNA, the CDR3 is TGTGCCAGCAGTTACTCGAGACGGGAGGGAGGCTATGGCTACACCTTC. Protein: CASSYSRREGGYGYTF.

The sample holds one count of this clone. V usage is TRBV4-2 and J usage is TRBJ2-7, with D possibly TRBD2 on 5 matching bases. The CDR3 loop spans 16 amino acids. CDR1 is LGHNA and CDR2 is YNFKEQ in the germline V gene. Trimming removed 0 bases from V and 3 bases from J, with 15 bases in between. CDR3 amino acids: CASSQDVGVKGYEQYF. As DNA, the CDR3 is TGTGCCAGCAGCCAAGATGTCGGGGTGAAAGGCTACGAGCAGTACTTC.

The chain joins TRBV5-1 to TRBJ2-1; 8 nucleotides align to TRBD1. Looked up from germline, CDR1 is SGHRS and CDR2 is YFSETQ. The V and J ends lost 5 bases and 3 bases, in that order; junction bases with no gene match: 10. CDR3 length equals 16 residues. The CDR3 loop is CASSQGQVVIYNEQFF. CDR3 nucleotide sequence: TGCGCCAGCAGTCAGGGACAGGTCGTAATCTACAATGAGCAGTTCTTC.

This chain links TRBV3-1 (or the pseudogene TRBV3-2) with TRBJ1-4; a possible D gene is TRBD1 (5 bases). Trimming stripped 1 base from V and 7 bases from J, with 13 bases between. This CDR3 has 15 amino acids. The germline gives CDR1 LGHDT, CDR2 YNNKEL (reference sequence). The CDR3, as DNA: TGTGCCAGCAGCCAAGTCGGAGGGGTCGGTGAAAAACTGTTTTTT. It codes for CASSQVGGVGEKLFF.

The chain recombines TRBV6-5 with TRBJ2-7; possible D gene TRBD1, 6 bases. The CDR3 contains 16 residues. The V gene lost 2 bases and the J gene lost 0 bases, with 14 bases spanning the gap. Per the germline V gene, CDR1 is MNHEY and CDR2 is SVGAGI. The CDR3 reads CASSYGTTDSSYEQYF. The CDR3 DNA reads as TGTGCCAGCAGTTACGGGACAACGGACAGCTCCTACGAGCAGTACTTC.

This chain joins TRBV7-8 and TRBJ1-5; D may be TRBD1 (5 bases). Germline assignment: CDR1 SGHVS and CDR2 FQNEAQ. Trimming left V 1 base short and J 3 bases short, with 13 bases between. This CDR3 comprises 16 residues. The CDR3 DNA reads TGTGCCAGCAGCTTAGTAGGTAGGGGTGACAATCAGCCCCAGCATTTT. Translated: CASSLVGRGDNQPQHF.

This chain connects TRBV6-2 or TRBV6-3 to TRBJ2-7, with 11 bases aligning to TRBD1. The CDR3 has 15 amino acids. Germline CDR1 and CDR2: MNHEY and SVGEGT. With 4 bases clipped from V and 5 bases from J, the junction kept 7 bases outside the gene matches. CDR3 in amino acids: CASSFWDRGSDEQYF. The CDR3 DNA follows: TGTGCCAGCAGTTTCTGGGACAGGGGGTCTGACGAGCAGTACTTC.